The clone carrying this TCR beta chain was seen a handful of times. As yet, its antigen is unknown. The sample originates from a study of T cells after yellow fever vaccination. General study points: Shared CD4/CD8 clonotypes were a small share, likely from convergent recombination. Booster samples showed a return of most primary-vaccination clones (approximately 96% CD4, about 88% CD8).

It was through 5'RACE template switching that TCR cDNA was made, with a universal primer site and UMIs added. TCRdb analysed the 5' RACE reads with MiXCR anew, one entry per CDR3 protein. The sample consists of about 320,000 distinct CDR3 sequences, 3.5% to 4.5% of them appearing once. This CDR3 is 15 amino acids long. Deletions cut 1 base from V and 1 base from J, with 11 bases between. Germline V gene data show CDR1 as LGHNA and CDR2 as YSLEER. The chain has TRBV4-3 and TRBJ2-7; a possible D gene is TRBD1 (5 bases). Sequencing used PBMCs, obtained 15 days after the yellow fever booster vaccination. The receptor comes from a man aged 18 to 30 who received the YFV17D yellow fever vaccine. The CDR3 coding sequence is TGCGCCAGCAGCCAAGCGGATACAGGATCCTACGAGCAGTACTTC. This gives the protein CASSQADTGSYEQYF.